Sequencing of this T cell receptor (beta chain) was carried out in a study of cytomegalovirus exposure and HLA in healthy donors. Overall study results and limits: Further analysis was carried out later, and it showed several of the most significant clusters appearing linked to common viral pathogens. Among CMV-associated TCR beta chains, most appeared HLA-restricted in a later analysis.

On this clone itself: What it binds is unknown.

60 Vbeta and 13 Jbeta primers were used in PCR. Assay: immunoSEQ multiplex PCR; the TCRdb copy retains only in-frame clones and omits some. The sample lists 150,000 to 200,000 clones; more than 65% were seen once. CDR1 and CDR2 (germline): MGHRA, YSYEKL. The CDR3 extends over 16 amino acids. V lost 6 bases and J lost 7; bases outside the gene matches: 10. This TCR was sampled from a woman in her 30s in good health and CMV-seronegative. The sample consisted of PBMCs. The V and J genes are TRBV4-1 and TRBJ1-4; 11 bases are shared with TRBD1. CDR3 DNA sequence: TGCGCCAGCAGTATAAATGAGGGACAGGGGGGTGAAAAACTGTTTTTT. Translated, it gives CASSINEGQGGEKLFF.